This record covers a single T cell receptor (beta chain). No antigen is known for it. The CDR3 sequence is 11 residues long. Per the germline V gene, CDR1 is SGHRS and CDR2 is YFSETQ. V lost 2 bases to trimming and J lost 9 bases, with 7 bases between them. From the 5' RACE reads, TCRdb called clonotypes with MiXCR, one entry per CDR3 protein. The table lists about 470,000 distinct CDR3 sequences, 20% to 25% of them singletons. The entry originates in a study of T-cell memory formation after mild COVID-19. Findings and caveats of the study: Later expanders leaned CD4+, whereas day 15 to 85 contracting clones were balanced CD4/CD8.

The clonotype was recovered from an adult woman who had mild COVID-19 (a few samples of this study predate the infection). Cell type and time point are not known. Specimen: PBMCs or a T cell subset sorted from them (not recorded which). This rearrangement joins TRBV5-1 to TRBJ2-3; no clear D. As DNA, the CDR3 is TGCGCCAGCAGCTTTGGCAGAACGCAGTATTTT. Amino acid sequence: CASSFGRTQYF.